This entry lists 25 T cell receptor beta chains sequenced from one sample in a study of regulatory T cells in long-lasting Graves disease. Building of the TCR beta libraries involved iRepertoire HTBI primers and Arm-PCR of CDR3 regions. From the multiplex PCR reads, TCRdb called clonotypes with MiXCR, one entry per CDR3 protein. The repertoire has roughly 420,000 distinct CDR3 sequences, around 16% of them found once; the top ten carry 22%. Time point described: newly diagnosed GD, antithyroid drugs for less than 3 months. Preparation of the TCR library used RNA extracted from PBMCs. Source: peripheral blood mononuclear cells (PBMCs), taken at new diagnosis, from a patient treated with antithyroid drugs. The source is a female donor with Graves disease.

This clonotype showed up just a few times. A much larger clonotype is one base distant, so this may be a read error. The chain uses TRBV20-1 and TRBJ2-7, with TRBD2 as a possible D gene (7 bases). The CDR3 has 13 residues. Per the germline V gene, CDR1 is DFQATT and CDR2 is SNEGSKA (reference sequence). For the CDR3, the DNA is TGCAGTGTAAGGGGGGGAGGGGGATACGAGCGGTACTTC. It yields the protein CSVRGGGGYERYF.

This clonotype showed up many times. CDR3: CASSGRREETQYF. The CDR3 region has the DNA TGTGCCAGCAGCGGAAGAAGAGAAGAGACCCAGTACTTC. The genes are TRBV13 and TRBJ2-5; D call uncertain. Between the trimmed V and J ends, which lost 5 bases and 3 bases, there was a span of 10 bases. The CDR3 length is 13 residues. From germline, CDR1 is PRHDT and CDR2 FYEKMQ (reference sequence).

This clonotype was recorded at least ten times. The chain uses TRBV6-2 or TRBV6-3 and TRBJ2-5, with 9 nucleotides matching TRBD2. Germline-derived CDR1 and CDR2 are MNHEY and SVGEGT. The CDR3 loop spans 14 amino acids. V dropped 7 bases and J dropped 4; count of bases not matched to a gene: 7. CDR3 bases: TGTGCCAGCAAAAAAGCGGGAGGCGGAGAGACCCAGTACTTC. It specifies CASKKAGGGETQYF.

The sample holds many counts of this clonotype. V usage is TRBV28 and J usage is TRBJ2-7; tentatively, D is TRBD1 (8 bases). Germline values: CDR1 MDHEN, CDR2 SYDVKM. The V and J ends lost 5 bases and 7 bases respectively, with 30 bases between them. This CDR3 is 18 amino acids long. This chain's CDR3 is CASSPQGDLGGGPGEQYF. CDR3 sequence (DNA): TGTGCCAGCAGTCCACAGGGGGACCTGGGGGGAGGGCCAGGGGAGCAGTACTTC.

CDR3 amino acids: CASRIRQEGASEAFF. The CDR3 DNA follows: TGTGCCAGCAGGATCAGACAGGAAGGTGCCTCTGAAGCTTTCTTT. V gene TRBV3-1 combines with J gene TRBJ1-1, with TRBD1 as a possible D gene (6 bases). The length of the CDR3 is 15 residues. The V and J ends lost 6 bases and 6 bases respectively, with 20 bases between them. Germline values: CDR1 LGHDT, CDR2 YNNKEL (reference sequence). Variable domain in full (rest from reference TRBV3-1 and TRBJ1-1): DTAVSQTPKYLVTQMGNDKSIKCEQNLGHDTMYWYKQDSKKFLKIMFSYNNKELIINETVPNRFSPKSPDKAHLNLHINSLELGDSAVYFCASRIRQEGASEAFFGQGTRLTVV.

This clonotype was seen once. The CDR3 nucleotides read TGTGCCAGCAGCTTGGTAGATGGAAACACCATATATTTT. Its translation is CASSLVDGNTIYF. The genes are TRBV5-6 and TRBJ1-3; D gene ambiguous. This CDR3 has 13 amino acids. Trimming shortened V by 0 bases and J by 3 bases, and 4 bases separated the two germline ends. Germline V gene sequence: CDR1 SGHDT, CDR2 YYEEEE.

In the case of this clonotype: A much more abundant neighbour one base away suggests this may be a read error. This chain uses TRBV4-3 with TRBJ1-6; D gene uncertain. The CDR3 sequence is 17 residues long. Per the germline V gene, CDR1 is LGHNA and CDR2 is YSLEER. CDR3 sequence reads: CAGSRTRVARYNSPLHF. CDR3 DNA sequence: TGCGCCGGCAGCCGGACCCGAGTGGCCAGATATAATTCACCCCTCCACTTT.

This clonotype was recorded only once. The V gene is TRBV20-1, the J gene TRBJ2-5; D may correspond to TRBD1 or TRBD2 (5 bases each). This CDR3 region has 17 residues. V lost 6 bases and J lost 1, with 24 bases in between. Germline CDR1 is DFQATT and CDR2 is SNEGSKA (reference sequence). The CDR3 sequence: CSAEPGTLQWPQETQYF. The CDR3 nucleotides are TGCAGTGCGGAGCCCGGGACGCTCCAATGGCCCCAAGAGACCCAGTACTTC.

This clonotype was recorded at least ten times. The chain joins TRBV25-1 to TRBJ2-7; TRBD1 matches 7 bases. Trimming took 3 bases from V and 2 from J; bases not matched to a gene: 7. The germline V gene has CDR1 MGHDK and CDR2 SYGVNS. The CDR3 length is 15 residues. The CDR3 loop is CASSDSGTATYEQYF. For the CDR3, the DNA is TGTGCCAGCAGTGATTCCGGGACAGCCACCTACGAGCAGTACTTC.

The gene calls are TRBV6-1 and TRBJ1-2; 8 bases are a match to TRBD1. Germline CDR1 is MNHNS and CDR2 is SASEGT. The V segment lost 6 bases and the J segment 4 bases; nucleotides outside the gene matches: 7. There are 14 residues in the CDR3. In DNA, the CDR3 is TGTGCCAGCAGGATCACAGGGGGAGGCTATGGCTACACCTTC. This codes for CASRITGGGYGYTF.

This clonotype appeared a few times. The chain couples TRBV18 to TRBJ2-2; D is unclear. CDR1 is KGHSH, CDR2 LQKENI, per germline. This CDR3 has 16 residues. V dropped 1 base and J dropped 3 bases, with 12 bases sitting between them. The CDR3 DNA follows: TGTGCCAGCTCACCACGAACACTGTCGGACACCGGGGAGCTGTTTTTT. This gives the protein CASSPRTLSDTGELFF.

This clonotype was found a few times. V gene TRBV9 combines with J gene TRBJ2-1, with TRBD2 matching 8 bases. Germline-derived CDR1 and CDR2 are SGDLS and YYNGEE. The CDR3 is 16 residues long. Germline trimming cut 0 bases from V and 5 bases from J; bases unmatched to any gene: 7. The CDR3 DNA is TGTGCCAGCAGCGTAGTATCGCGGGGGGAAAACAATGAGCAGTTCTTC. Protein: CASSVVSRGENNEQFF.

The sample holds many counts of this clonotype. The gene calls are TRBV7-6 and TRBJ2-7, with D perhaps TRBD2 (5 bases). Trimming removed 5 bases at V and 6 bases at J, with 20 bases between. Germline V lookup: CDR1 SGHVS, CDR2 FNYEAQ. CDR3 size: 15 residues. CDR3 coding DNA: TGTGCCAGCAGCCCTCATACCAAACTAGTTTCCGAGCAGTACTTC. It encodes CASSPHTKLVSEQYF.

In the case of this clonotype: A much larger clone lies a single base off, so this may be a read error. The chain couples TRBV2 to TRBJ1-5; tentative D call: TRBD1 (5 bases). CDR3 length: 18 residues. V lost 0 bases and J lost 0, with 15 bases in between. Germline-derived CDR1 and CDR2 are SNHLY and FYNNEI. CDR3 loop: CASSEALRDAYSNQPQHF. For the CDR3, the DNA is TGTGCCAGCAGTGAAGCGCTTCGGGACGCATATAGCAATCAGCCCCAGCATTTT.

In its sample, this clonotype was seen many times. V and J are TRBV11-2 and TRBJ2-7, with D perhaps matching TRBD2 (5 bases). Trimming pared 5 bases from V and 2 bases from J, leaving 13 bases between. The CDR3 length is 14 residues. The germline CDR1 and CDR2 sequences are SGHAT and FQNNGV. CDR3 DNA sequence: TGTGCCAGCAGCCCTCGTGGACTTACCTACGAGCAGTACTTC. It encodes CASSPRGLTYEQYF.

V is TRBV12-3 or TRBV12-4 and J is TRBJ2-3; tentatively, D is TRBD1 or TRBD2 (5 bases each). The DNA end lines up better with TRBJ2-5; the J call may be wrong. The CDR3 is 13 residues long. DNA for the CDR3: TGTGCCAGCAGCCCCAGGGTCGGGAAGACCCAGTACTTC. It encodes CASSPRVGKTQYF.

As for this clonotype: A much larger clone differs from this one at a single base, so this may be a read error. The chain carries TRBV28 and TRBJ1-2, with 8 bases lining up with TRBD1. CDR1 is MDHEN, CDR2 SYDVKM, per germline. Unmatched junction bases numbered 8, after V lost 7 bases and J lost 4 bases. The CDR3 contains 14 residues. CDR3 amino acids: CASNEQGAGYGYTF. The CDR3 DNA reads TGTGCCAGCAACGAGCAGGGGGCCGGCTATGGCTACACCTTC.

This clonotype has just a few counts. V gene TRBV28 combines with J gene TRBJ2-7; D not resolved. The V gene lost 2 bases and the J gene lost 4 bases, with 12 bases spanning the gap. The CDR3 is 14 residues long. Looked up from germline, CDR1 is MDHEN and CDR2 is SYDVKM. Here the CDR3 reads CASSLLRVGYEQYF. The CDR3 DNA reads TGTGCCAGCAGTTTACTTAGAGTAGGTTACGAGCAGTACTTC.

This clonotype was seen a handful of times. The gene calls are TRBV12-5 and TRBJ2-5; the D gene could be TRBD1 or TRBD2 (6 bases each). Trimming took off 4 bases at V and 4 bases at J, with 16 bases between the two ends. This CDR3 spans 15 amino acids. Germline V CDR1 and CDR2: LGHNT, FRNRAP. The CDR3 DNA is TGTGCTAGTGGTTCTACAGGGTCCGGGGGAGAGACCCAGTACTTC. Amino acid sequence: CASGSTGSGGETQYF.

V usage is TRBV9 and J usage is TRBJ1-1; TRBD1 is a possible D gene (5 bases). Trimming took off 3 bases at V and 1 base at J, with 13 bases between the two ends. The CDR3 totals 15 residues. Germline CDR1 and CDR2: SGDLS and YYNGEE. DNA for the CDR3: TGTGCCAGCAGCGGGGGGGATACGGGGAACACTGAAGCTTTCTTT. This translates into CASSGGDTGNTEAFF.

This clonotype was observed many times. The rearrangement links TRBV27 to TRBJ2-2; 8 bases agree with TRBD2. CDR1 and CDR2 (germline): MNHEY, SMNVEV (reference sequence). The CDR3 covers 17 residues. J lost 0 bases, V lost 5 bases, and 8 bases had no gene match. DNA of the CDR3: TGTGCCAGCAGTCCCACCGCGGGGGGCCCGAACACCGGGGAGCTGTTTTTT. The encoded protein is CASSPTAGGPNTGELFF.

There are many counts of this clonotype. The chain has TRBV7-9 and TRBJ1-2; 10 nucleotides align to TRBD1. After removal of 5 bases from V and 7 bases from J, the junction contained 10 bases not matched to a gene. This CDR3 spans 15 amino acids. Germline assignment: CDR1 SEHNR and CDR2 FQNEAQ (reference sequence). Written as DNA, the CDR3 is TGTGCCAGCAGCCCACCGGGACAGGGGTCCCGTGGCTACACCTTC. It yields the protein CASSPPGQGSRGYTF.

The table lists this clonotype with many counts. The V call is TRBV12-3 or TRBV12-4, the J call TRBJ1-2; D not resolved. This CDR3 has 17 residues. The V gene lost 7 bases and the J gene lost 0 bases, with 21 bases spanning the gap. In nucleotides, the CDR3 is TGTGCCAGCATTCCCACACTCGGGCAGATATCTAACTATGGCTACACCTTC. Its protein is CASIPTLGQISNYGYTF.

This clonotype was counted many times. CDR3 sequence (DNA): TGTGCCAGCAGCTTAATAGACAGGCTGGGCCCGAACACTGAAGCTTTCTTT. Encoded protein: CASSLIDRLGPNTEAFF. This rearrangement joins TRBV7-9 to TRBJ1-1; perhaps TRBD1 as D (6 bases). Germline V gives CDR1 SEHNR, CDR2 FQNEAQ (reference sequence). The CDR3 has 17 residues. Trimming took off 2 bases at V and 1 base at J, with 17 bases between the two ends.

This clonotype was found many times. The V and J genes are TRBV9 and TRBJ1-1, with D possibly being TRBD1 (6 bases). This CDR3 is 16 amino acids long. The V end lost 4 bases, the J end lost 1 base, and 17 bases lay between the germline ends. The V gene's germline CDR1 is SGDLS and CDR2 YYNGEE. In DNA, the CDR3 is TGTGCCAGCAGCCCACTCCGGGGGGCGAGGAACACTGAAGCTTTCTTT. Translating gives CASSPLRGARNTEAFF.